Sequencing of this T cell receptor (beta chain) was carried out in a study of T-cell reconstitution after alpha-beta-depleted transplantation in children. General study points: Reportedly, roughly two months post-transplant, alpha-beta T cells arose from several hundred expanded graft clones. Surviving recipient T cells and thymic progenitors produced the high day-60 TCRbeta diversity seen in some patients. A year post-transplant, T-cell counts and diversity derived mostly from newly produced T cells.

Only a few counts were recorded for this clonotype. The antigen is not known. The CDR3 has 14 amino acids. J gave up 13 bases and V 6 bases, and 12 bases lay outside the gene matches. Germline V CDR1 and CDR2: LNHDA, SQIVND (reference sequence). Molecular barcoding with unique molecular identifiers was used for the TCRbeta library. In TCRdb, the PCR reads were re-called with MiXCR into one record per CDR3 protein. Seen here are about 490,000 distinct CDR3 sequences, over 9.5% observed once, and the top ten hold just over 2%. V and J are TRBV19 and TRBJ2-2; 9 nucleotides match TRBD2. The sample in question was PBMCs, obtained before TCRalphabeta/CD19-depleted stem cell transplant. The TCR originated in a child aged 2-9 years with inherited bone marrow failure, due to receive a stem cell transplant. This chain's CDR3 is CASRLVWASGMLFF. The DNA of the CDR3 is TGTGCCAGTAGGCTCGTTTGGGCTAGCGGGATGCTGTTTTTT.